Below, 11 T cell receptor beta chains from the same sample are listed, as sequenced in a study of T cells in women clearing cervical HPV infection. The assay was immunoSEQ multiplex PCR, and TCRdb's table has in-frame clones only and misses some. The listing records under 45,000 clones. Sequencing was performed on blood buffy coat. The receptors originated from a woman between 18 and 70 years old with a cervical HPV16 infection that either progressed to CIN3+ or cleared (not recorded which).

Details on this clone: The CDR3 end lies 3 residues beyond the end of the read and is filled in from the germline J gene. The gene calls are TRBV19 and TRBJ2-3; D may match TRBD1 or TRBD2 (5 bases each). Germline V gives CDR1 LNHDA, CDR2 SQIVND (reference sequence). This CDR3 spans 15 amino acids. V dropped 6 bases and J dropped 1 base, with 14 bases sitting between them. The CDR3 here is CASRRGEGRTDTQYF. The covered CDR3 bases are TGTGCCAGTAGGCGAGGGGAAGGGCGCACAGATACG. The variable domain in full, with the rest retrieved from reference TRBV19 and TRBJ2-3, is DGGITQSPKYLFRKEGQNVTLSCEQNLNHDAMYWYRQDPGQGLRLIYYSQIVNDFQKGDIAEGYSVSREKKESFPLTVTSAQKNPTAFYLCASRRGEGRTDTQYFGPGTRLTVL.

Note on this clone: The read halts 3 residues ahead of the CDR3 end, with the missing end drawn from the germline J gene. This chain uses TRBV19 with TRBJ2-1; D is ambiguous. The ends were cut back, 3 bases at V and 6 bases at J, with 9 bases in the middle. The CDR3 is 13 residues long. Per the germline V gene, CDR1 is LNHDA and CDR2 is SQIVND (reference sequence). The CDR3 is CASSILRSNEQFF. Partial CDR3 DNA: TGTGCCAGTAGTATCCTCCGTTCCAATGAG.

With regard to this clone: The sequence runs out 3 residues before the end of the CDR3; the remainder is reconstructed from the germline J gene. J is TRBJ2-2 and V is TRBV18, with no clear D. Germline V lookup: CDR1 KGHSH, CDR2 LQKENI. The CDR3 runs to 13 residues. The sequenced part of the CDR3 DNA is TGTGCCAGCTCCAACCCGGGTAATGAAAAG. Amino acids: CASSNPGNEK. The entire CDR3 is CASSNPGNEKLFF.

A note on this clone: Read coverage stops 3 residues before the CDR3 terminus; the germline J gene supplies the remainder. The chain uses TRBV7-9 and TRBJ1-2, with TRBD1 matching over 7 bases. The CDR3 covers 14 residues. The germline gives CDR1 SEHNR, CDR2 FQNEAQ (reference sequence). Trimming at V came to 3 bases and at J to 4 bases, leaving 5 bases not matched to a gene. CDR3 DNA (partial): TGTGCCAGCAGCTTGACAGGGTCAATCTATGGC. Amino acid sequence: CASSLTGSIYG. The full-length CDR3 reads as CASSLTGSIYGYTF.

In the case of this clone: The read terminates 3 residues before the CDR3 end, so the remaining end is supplied by the germline J gene. The V call is TRBV20-1, the J call TRBJ1-2; a possible D gene is TRBD1 (5 bases). CDR1 and CDR2 (germline): DFQATT, SNEGSKA (reference sequence). The CDR3 sequence is 12 residues long. CDR3 sequence reads: CSAEGGGDGYTF. The DNA read from the CDR3 is TGCAGTGCTGAGGGTGGGGGGGACGGC.

The DNA read from the CDR3 is TGTGCCAGCAGCCCACAGGGGCACAATGAG. Residues: CASSPQGHNE. Given in full, the CDR3 is CASSPQGHNEQFF. The chain has TRBV14 and TRBJ2-1; 7 bases match TRBD1. The CDR3 end falls 3 residues outside the read, so it is completed with the germline J gene. The junction had 2 bases not matched to a gene; V was cut back by 4 bases and J by 5 bases. The CDR3 has 13 residues. The germline V gene encodes CDR1 SGHDN and CDR2 FVKESK. Complete variable domain (other parts from reference TRBV14 and TRBJ2-1): EAGVTQFPSHSVIEKGQTVTLRCDPISGHDNLYWYRRVMGKEIKFLLHFVKESKQDESGMPNNRFLAERTGGTYSTLKVQPAELEDSGVYFCASSPQGHNEQFFGPGTRLTVL.

About this clone itself: The junction departs from the called germline gene at one end, perhaps through a read error. Sequencing ends 3 residues short of the CDR3 end; the germline J gene provides the rest. This sample also contains other DNA sequences that code for the same CDR3. The chain is built from TRBV7-9 and TRBJ1-3; the D is unclear. CDR1 is SEHNR and CDR2 is FQNEAQ in the germline V gene (reference sequence). This CDR3 region has 13 residues. The sequenced CDR3 bases are TGTGCCAGCAGCCCGACAACCGGAAACACT. Amino acids: CASSPTTGNT. The CDR3, in full, reads CASSPTTGNTIYF.

On this clone: Read coverage stops 3 residues before the CDR3 terminus; the germline J gene supplies the remainder. The rearrangement joins TRBV2 to TRBJ1-2; D gene uncertain. Deletions cut 5 bases from V and 2 bases from J, with 15 bases between. The CDR3 totals 15 residues. Germline values: CDR1 SNHLY, CDR2 FYNNEI. The CDR3 sequence: CASSSRPSLNYGYTF. The DNA read from the CDR3 is TGTGCCAGCAGTTCTCGCCCCTCACTGAACTATGGC. Complete variable domain (other parts from reference TRBV2 and TRBJ1-2): EPEVTQTPSHQVTQMGQEVILRCVPISNHLYFYWYRQILGQKVEFLVSFYNNEISEKSEIFDDQFSVERPDGSNFTLKIRSTKLEDSAMYFCASSSRPSLNYGYTFGSGTRLTVV.

Turning to this clone: The sequence runs out 3 residues before the end of the CDR3; the remainder is reconstructed from the germline J gene. The chain has TRBV7-6 and TRBJ2-4; D possibly corresponds to TRBD1 (5 bases). The CDR3 is 12 residues long. CDR1 is SGHVS, CDR2 FNYEAQ, per germline. CDR3: CASSSDSYGQYF. CDR3 bases read: TGTGCCAGCAGCTCAGACAGCTATGGT. Supplemented by reference TRBV7-6 and TRBJ2-4, the full variable domain reads GAGVSQSPRYKVTKRGQDVALRCDPISGHVSLYWYRQALGQGPEFLTYFNYEAQQDKSGLPNDRFSAERPEGSISTLTIQRTEQRDSAMYRCASSSDSYGQYFGAGTRLSVL.

As regards this clone: The CDR3 is cut off 3 residues early in the read; its end comes from the germline J gene. The V gene is TRBV12-3 or TRBV12-4, the J gene TRBJ2-2; 7 positions match TRBD2. J was trimmed by 6 bases and V by 5 bases; bases with no gene match: 3. The CDR3 covers 13 residues. The part of the CDR3 DNA that was read is TGTGCCAGCAGTGGGGGGGTGCCCGGGGAG. Translating gives CASSGGVPGE. The whole CDR3 reads CASSGGVPGELFF.

Regarding this clone: The read halts 3 residues ahead of the CDR3 end, with the missing end drawn from the germline J gene. The V gene is TRBV2, the J gene TRBJ2-2; D may be TRBD1 (5 bases). Germline CDR1 reads SNHLY; CDR2 reads FYNNEI. This CDR3 has 15 amino acids. The part of the CDR3 DNA that was read is TGTGCCAGCAGTCCCCTTGGGCAGGGCAATGAAAAG. Amino acid sequence: CASSPLGQGNEK. The whole CDR3 protein reads CASSPLGQGNEKLFF.